The 11 T cell receptor beta chains below were found in one sample sequenced in a study of blood T cell repertoires in COVID-19. TCRdb keeps only in-frame clones here, not all; method: immunoSEQ multiplex PCR. Among around 420,000 clones, nearly 90% were seen once, and the ten largest hold around 2.1%. The sequencing input was PBMCs or T cells enriched from blood (not recorded which). Receptors were obtained from a woman aged 40 to 50 with acute COVID-19.

J is TRBJ1-1 and V is TRBV2; D perhaps matches TRBD1 (6 bases). V was shortened by 5 bases and J by 5 bases, with 12 bases between the two germline ends. CDR3 length: 13 amino acids. From germline, CDR1 is SNHLY and CDR2 FYNNEI. CDR3 DNA: TGTGCCAGCAGTTCAGGGGAAGGAACTGAAGCTTTCTTT. Translation: CASSSGEGTEAFF.

The chain employs TRBV6-5 and TRBJ2-2; D not resolved. This CDR3 contains 13 residues. The V and J ends lost 0 bases and 3 bases respectively, with 2 bases between them. Looked up from germline, CDR1 is MNHEY and CDR2 is SVGAGI. In DNA, the CDR3 is TGTGCCAGCAGTTACTCCTACACCGGGGAGCTGTTTTTT. Translated: CASSYSYTGELFF.

V and J are TRBV7-6 and TRBJ2-3, with D perhaps TRBD2 (5 bases). Trimming pared 7 bases from V and 10 bases from J, leaving 15 bases between. The CDR3 sequence is 12 residues long. Per germline, CDR1 SGHVS and CDR2 FNYEAQ. CDR3 region: CASTPPGFAQYF. Here the CDR3 DNA reads TGTGCCAGCACCCCCCCGGGGTTCGCGCAGTATTTT.

The rearrangement joins TRBV24-1 to TRBJ1-5; D remains unclear. This CDR3 is 16 amino acids long. Germline V CDR1 and CDR2: KGHDR, SFDVKD. V was cut by 4 bases and J by 6 bases, with 18 bases left in between. This CDR3 reads CATSDPTREALQPQHF. The CDR3 DNA follows: TGTGCCACCAGTGACCCGACACGGGAGGCACTTCAGCCCCAGCATTTT.

With regard to this clone: The same CDR3 can be traced to other DNA sequences in this sample. CDR3 DNA: TGCGCCAGCAGCCAAGACAGGGGTTCCTATAATTCACCCCTCCACTTT. Translated: CASSQDRGSYNSPLHF. The V gene is TRBV4-1, the J gene TRBJ1-6; D is perhaps TRBD1 (6 bases). CDR1 and CDR2 (germline): MGHRA, YSYEKL. V dropped 0 bases and J dropped 1 base, with 7 bases sitting between them. This CDR3 contains 16 residues.

The chain combines TRBV7-9 with TRBJ1-1, with TRBD1 matching 7 bases. The V and J ends lost 5 bases and 4 bases, in that order; junction bases with no gene match: 7. CDR1 and CDR2 from the germline V gene are SEHNR and FQNEAQ (reference sequence). The CDR3 length is 14 residues. CDR3 sequence reads: CASSHTGAGTEAFF. CDR3 sequence (DNA): TGTGCCAGCAGCCATACAGGGGCGGGCACTGAAGCTTTCTTT.

The chain has TRBV7-8 and TRBJ1-5; D is undetermined. Deletions cut 5 bases from V and 1 base from J, with 12 bases between. Germline-derived CDR1 and CDR2 are SGHVS and FQNEAQ. The CDR3 covers 15 residues. CDR3 DNA: TGTGCCAGCAGCCTGCGGAGGAGGAGCAATCAGCCCCAGCATTTT. Translation: CASSLRRRSNQPQHF. Looking up the rest from reference TRBV7-8 and TRBJ1-5 gives the full variable domain: GAGVSQSPRYKVAKRGQDVALRCDPISGHVSLFWYQQALGQGPEFLTYFQNEAQLDKSGLPSDRFFAERPEGSVSTLKIQRTQQEDSAVYLCASSLRRRSNQPQHFGDGTRLSIL.

The V and J genes are TRBV12-5 and TRBJ1-1, with 7 bases fitting TRBD1. The CDR3 length is 14 residues. Unmatched junction bases numbered 7, after V lost 2 bases and J lost 7 bases. Germline loops: CDR1 LGHNT, CDR2 FRNRAP. CDR3 residues: CASGLPRQGLEAFF. CDR3 sequence (DNA): TGTGCTAGTGGTTTGCCTCGACAGGGCCTTGAAGCTTTCTTT.

This clone showed up just once. The genes are TRBV4-1 and TRBJ1-1; TRBD1 matches at 10 bases. Germline CDR1 is MGHRA and CDR2 is YSYEKL. The junction had 6 bases not matched to a gene; V was cut back by 0 bases and J by 5 bases. This CDR3 region has 16 residues. The CDR3 nucleotides are TGCGCCAGCAGCCAAGATTTGGGACAGGGGAGGACTGAAGCTTTCTTT. It codes for CASSQDLGQGRTEAFF.

A single count supports this clone. The chain recombines TRBV5-5 with TRBJ1-1; D ambiguous. This CDR3 spans 14 amino acids. CDR1 is SGHKS, CDR2 YYEKEE, per germline (reference sequence). The ends were cut back, 2 bases at V and 1 base at J, with 9 bases in the middle. CDR3 region: CASSFGRANTEAFF. DNA for the CDR3: TGTGCCAGCAGCTTCGGGAGAGCGAACACTGAAGCTTTCTTT.

This clone was seen only once. This chain connects TRBV11-2 to TRBJ1-1; no definite D call. Germline CDR1 and CDR2: SGHAT and FQNNGV. V shed 7 bases and J shed 4 bases, with 13 bases lying between them. This CDR3 contains 13 residues. CDR3 in DNA: TGTGCCAGCATCCTTGGTCCCAGCACTGAAGCTTTCTTT. Encoded protein: CASILGPSTEAFF. Looking up the rest from reference TRBV11-2 and TRBJ1-1 gives the full variable domain: EAGVAQSPRYKIIEKRQSVAFWCNPISGHATLYWYQQILGQGPKLLIQFQNNGVVDDSQLPKDRFSAERLKGVDSTLKIQPAKLEDSAVYLCASILGPSTEAFFGQGTRLTVV.